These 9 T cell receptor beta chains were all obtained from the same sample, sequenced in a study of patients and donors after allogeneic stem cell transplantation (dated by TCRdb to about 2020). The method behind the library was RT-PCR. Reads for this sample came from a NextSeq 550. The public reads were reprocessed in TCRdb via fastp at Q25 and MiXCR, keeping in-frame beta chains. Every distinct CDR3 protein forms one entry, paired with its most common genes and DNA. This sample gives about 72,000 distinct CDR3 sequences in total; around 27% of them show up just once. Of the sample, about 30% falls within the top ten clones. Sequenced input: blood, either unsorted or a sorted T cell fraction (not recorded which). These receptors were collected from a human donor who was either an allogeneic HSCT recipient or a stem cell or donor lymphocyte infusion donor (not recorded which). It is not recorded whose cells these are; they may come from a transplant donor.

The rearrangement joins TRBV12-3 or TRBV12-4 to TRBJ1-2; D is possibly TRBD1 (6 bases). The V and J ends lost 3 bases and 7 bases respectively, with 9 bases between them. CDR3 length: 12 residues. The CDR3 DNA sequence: TGTGCCAGCAGTTTTCAGGGGCTTGGCTACACCTTC. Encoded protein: CASSFQGLGYTF.

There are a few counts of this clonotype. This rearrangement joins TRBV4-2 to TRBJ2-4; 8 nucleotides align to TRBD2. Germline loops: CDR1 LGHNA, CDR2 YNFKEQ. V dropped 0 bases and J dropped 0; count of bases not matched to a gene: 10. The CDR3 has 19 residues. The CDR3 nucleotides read TGTGCCAGCAGCCAAGATACGGCTAGCGGGCAGCTAGCCAAAAACATTCAGTACTTC. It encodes CASSQDTASGQLAKNIQYF.

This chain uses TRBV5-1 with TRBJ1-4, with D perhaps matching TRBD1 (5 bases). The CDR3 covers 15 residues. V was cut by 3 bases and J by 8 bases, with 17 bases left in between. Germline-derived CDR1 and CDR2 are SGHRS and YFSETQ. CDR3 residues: CASSSSGTMGEKLFF. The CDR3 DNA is TGCGCCAGCAGCTCATCCGGGACCATGGGAGAAAAACTGTTTTTT.

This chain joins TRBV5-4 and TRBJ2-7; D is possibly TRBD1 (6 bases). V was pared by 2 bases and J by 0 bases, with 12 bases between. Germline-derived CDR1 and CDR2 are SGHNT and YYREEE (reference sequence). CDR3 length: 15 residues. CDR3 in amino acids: CASSFQGSPSYEQYF. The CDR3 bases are TGTGCCAGCAGCTTCCAGGGGTCCCCCTCCTACGAGCAGTACTTC.

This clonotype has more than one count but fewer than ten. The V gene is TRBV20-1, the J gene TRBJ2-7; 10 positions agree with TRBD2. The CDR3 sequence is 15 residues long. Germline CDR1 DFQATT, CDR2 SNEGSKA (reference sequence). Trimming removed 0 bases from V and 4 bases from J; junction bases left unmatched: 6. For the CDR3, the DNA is TGCAGTGCTAGAGATACTAGCGGGGCCCCATACGAGCAGTACTTC. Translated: CSARDTSGAPYEQYF.

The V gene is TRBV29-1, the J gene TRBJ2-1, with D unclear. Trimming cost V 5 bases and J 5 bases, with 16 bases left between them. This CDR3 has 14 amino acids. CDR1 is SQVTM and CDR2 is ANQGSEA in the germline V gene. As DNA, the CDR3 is TGCAGCGTTATCCCAGCCAGCGTGGACAATGAGCAGTTCTTC. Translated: CSVIPASVDNEQFF.

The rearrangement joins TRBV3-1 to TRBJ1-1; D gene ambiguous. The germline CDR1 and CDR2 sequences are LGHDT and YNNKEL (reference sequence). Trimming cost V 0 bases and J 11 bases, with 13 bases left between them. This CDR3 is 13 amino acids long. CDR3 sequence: CASSQDKAGLAFF. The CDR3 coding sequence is TGTGCCAGCAGCCAAGATAAGGCAGGTTTGGCTTTCTTT. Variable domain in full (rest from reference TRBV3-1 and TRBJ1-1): DTAVSQTPKYLVTQMGNDKSIKCEQNLGHDTMYWYKQDSKKFLKIMFSYNNKELIINETVPNRFSPKSPDKAHLNLHINSLELGDSAVYFCASSQDKAGLAFFGQGTRLTVV.

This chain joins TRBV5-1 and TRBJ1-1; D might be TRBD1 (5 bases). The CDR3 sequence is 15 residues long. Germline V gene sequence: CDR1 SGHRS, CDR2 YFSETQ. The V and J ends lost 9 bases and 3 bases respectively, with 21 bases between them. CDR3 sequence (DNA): TGCGCCAACAGGCCCCCCGGCAGGGCCGACACTGAAGCTTTCTTT. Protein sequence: CANRPPGRADTEAFF.

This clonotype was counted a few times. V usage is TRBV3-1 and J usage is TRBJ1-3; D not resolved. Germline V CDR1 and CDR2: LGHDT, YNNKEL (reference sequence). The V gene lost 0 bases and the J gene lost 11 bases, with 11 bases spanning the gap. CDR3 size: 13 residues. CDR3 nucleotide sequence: TGTGCCAGCAGCCAAGAATTGGGTGAGGCCATATATTTT. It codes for CASSQELGEAIYF.